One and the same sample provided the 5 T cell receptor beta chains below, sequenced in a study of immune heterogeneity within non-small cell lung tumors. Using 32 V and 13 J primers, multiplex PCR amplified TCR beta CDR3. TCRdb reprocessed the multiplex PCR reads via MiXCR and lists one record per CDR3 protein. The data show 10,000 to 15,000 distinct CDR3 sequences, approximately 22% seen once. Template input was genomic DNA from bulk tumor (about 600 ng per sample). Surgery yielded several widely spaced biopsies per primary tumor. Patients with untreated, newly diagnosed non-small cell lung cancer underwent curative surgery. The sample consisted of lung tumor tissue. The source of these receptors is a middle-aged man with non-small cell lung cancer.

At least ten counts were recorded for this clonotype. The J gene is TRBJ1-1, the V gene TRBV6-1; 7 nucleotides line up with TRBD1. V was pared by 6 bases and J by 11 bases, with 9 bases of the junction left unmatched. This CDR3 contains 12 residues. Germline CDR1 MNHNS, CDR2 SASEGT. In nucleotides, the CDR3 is TGTGCCAGCAGCACGAAGGGACAGTACGCTTTCTTT. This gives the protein CASSTKGQYAFF.

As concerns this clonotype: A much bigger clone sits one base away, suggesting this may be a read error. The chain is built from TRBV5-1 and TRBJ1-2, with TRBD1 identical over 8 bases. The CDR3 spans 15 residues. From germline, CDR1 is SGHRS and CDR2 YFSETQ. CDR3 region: CTSSLGPDRAYGYTF. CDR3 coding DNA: TGCACCAGCAGCTTAGGTCCGGACAGGGCCTATGGCTACACCTTC.

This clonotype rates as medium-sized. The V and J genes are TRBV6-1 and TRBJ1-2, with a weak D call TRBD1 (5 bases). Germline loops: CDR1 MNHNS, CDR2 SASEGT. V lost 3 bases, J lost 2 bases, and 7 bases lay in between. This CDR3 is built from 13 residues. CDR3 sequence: CASSEGLNYGYTF. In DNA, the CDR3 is TGTGCCAGCAGTGAGGGACTGAACTATGGCTACACCTTC.

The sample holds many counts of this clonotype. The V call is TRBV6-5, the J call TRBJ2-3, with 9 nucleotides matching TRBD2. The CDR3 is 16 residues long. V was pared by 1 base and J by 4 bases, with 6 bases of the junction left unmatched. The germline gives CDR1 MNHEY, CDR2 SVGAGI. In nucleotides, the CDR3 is TGTGCCAGCAGTTACTACGCGGGAGGGCCTGCAGATACGCAGTATTTT. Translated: CASSYYAGGPADTQYF.

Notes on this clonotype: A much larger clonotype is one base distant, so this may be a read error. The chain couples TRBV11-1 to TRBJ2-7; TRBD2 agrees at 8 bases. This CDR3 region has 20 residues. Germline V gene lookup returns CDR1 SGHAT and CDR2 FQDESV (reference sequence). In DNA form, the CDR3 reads TGTGCCGGCAGCTCCAGCAAGGTTGGGCCTAGCGGGCCCTGGTCGTCCGAGCAGTACTTC. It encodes CAGSSSKVGPSGPWSSEQYF.